This T cell receptor (beta chain) was profiled in a study of CD8+ T cells in alopecia areata listed by TCRdb under 2018. Study-level background: The study used high-throughput TCRbeta sequencing to examine T cell clonal expansion in alopecia areata, in both the C3H/HeJ mouse model and human patients. On the human side, TCRbeta sequencing was run on scalp tissue and on sorted CD4+ and CD8+ peripheral blood T cells from healthy controls and from alopecia areata patients with either patchy or totalis/universalis disease. TCRbeta CDR3 regions were amplified by immunoSEQ multiplex PCR with 35 Vbeta forward and 13 Jbeta reverse primers. The RNA source kit depended on sample type: the PAXgene miRNA kit for fixed scalp, the miRNeasy kit for PBMCs, and the RNeasy kit for mouse skin. Scalp clonality was compared among normal scalp (n=4), patchy alopecia areata scalp (n=8), and alopecia totalis/universalis scalp (n=8). On the study overall, not on this receptor specifically: Compared with normal scalp, lesional scalp, particularly in alopecia totalis/universalis, had higher clonality and more expanded CD8+ clones, which suggests antigenic drive. Shared TCR sequences between patients were less evident than in mice, which may be partly attributable to HLA diversity in the patient population. Unlike mouse skin, where gammadelta T cells dominate, normal human skin contains resident alphabeta T cells that get sequenced too, which complicates analysis of the scalp TCR repertoire.

The receptor library was made with the immunoSEQ multiplex PCR assay. To provide template for TCR sequencing, every sample had RNA extracted and reverse transcribed into cDNA. First-strand cDNA was synthesized with SuperScript III using a 2:1 mix of oligo-dT and random hexamers. A synthetic immune receptor repertoire was used to measure amplification bias, and any remaining bias was corrected computationally. Turning to the authors' computational methods: Raw reads were preprocessed to remove errors, and CDR3 was defined according to IMGT conventions as the region from the conserved cysteine to phenylalanine. Clonality was computed by normalizing Shannon entropy by log2 of the number of productive unique TCRs and subtracting the result from 1. CD4 or CD8 identity of scalp clones was inferred by cross-referencing scalp TCRbeta sequences with sorted blood CD4 and CD8 repertoires. What TCRdb holds here is the immuneACCESS table cut down to in-frame rearrangements. Part of the clones is not present; checked against another copy, under half of the missing clones reflect an unresolved V gene, and the others are unexplained. For V, J and clone size, that table is used; D and trimming come from the DNA. The sample yields 110,000 to 150,000 clones; around 62% were counted once. The ten biggest clones cover 36% of the sample.

As for this clone: No antigen is known for it. Base quality data are lacking; no much larger clone is found one base away.

After PBMCs were isolated by density centrifugation and stained for CD3, CD4 and CD8, a FACSAria was used to sort CD4+ and CD8+ T cells. Scalp biopsies and blood samples were provided by unaffected controls. Relative to germline, V is 5 bases shorter and J is 8 bases shorter, with 6 bases between their ends. Including cysteine and phenylalanine, the CDR3 has 11 amino acids. Only CDR3 DNA remains: 33 bases, in frame from the first base. According to the germline V gene (reference sequence), CDR1 reads LNHDA and CDR2 reads SQIVND. The sample was CD8+ T cells sorted from blood. The chain links TRBV19 with TRBJ2-2; the D gene cannot be named for sure. The clonotype originates from a human donor in good health. This receptor carries the CDR3 CASSLSGELFF. The nucleotides are TGTGCCAGTAGTCTCTCGGGGGAGCTGTTTTTT.